This T cell receptor beta chain was identified during a study of blood T cell repertoires in COVID-19. The wider study: The origin of the acute and convalescent COVID-19 samples was the United States, Italy and Spain. The analysed material was cDNA or gDNA that came from T cells, B-cell-depleted T cells, or PBMCs.

CDR1 is SGHRS, CDR2 YFSETQ, per germline. Trimming left V 4 bases short and J 0 bases short, with 14 bases between. The CDR3 extends over 15 amino acids. Sequencing used immunoSEQ multiplex PCR; TCRdb keeps in-frame clones, though not all of them. The data contain more than 150,000 clones, approximately 87% of them singletons. The sequencing sample was made of peripheral blood. The chain uses TRBV5-1 and TRBJ2-7, with a tentative D call TRBD1 (5 bases). This receptor was taken from a woman in her 70s with acute or convalescent COVID-19. The CDR3: CASSLQGVSSYEQYF. CDR3 nucleotide sequence: TGCGCCAGCAGCCTTCAGGGTGTGAGCTCCTACGAGCAGTACTTC.